Below are 19 T cell receptor beta chains sequenced from a single sample in a study of blood T cell repertoires in COVID-19. Assay used: immunoSEQ multiplex PCR; TCRdb lists only in-frame clones, some missing. The table lists around 120,000 clones, 90% of them singletons. The source material was peripheral blood. The receptor source for this set is a woman aged 55-70 years with COVID-19, enrolled during active disease.

The chain couples TRBV3-1 (or the pseudogene TRBV3-2) to TRBJ1-5, with D unclear. The CDR3 loop spans 16 amino acids. Trimming removed 0 bases from V and 0 bases from J, with 9 bases in between. Per the germline V gene, CDR1 is LGHDT and CDR2 is YNNKEL (reference sequence). CDR3 nucleotides: TGTGCCAGCAGCCAAGATCTCTACCATAGCAATCAGCCCCAGCATTTT. Protein sequence: CASSQDLYHSNQPQHF.

The chain has TRBV6-1 and TRBJ1-4; 9 nucleotides line up with TRBD1. In germline, CDR1 is MNHNS, CDR2 SASEGT. The CDR3 totals 16 residues. The V segment lost 4 bases and the J segment 1 base; nucleotides outside the gene matches: 4. The CDR3 here is CASSVGQGRTNEKLFF. The CDR3 DNA reads TGTGCCAGCAGTGTGGGACAGGGACGAACTAATGAAAAACTGTTTTTT.

The rearrangement links TRBV9 to TRBJ2-2, with 12 bases identical to TRBD2. The CDR3 is 17 residues long. CDR1 and CDR2 (germline): SGDLS, YYNGEE. Losses at the gene ends were 4 bases for V and 4 bases for J; bases not matched to a gene: 8. The CDR3 nucleotides are TGTGCCAGCAGCTCGACTAGCGGGGGCTTCGGCACCGGGGAGCTGTTTTTT. It yields the protein CASSSTSGGFGTGELFF. Combining the CDR3 with reference TRBV9 and TRBJ2-2 gives the whole variable domain DSGVTQTPKHLITATGQRVTLRCSPRSGDLSVYWYQQSLDQGLQFLIQYYNGEERAKGNILERFSAQQFPDLHSELNLSSLELGDSALYFCASSSTSGGFGTGELFFGEGSRLTVL.

The chain joins TRBV5-1 to TRBJ2-2; the match to TRBD1 covers 8 bases. CDR3 size: 16 residues. The J segment lost 3 bases and the V segment lost 5 bases, leaving 9 bases of the junction unmatched. Looked up from germline, CDR1 is SGHRS and CDR2 is YFSETQ. The CDR3 sequence is CASSLAGQVDTGELFF. The CDR3 DNA follows: TGCGCCAGCAGTCTGGCGGGACAGGTCGACACCGGGGAGCTGTTTTTT.

The chain carries TRBV7-9 and TRBJ1-3, with D possibly being TRBD1 (5 bases). V was shortened by 1 base and J by 4 bases, with 14 bases between the two germline ends. CDR1 SEHNR and CDR2 FQNEAQ come from the germline V gene (reference sequence). CDR3 length: 16 residues. DNA for the CDR3: TGTGCCAGCAGCTTAGTAGTACAGGTCGCCGGAAACACCATATATTTT. It yields the protein CASSLVVQVAGNTIYF.

The V and J genes are TRBV20-1 and TRBJ2-3; 7 bases are a match to TRBD1. Germline V gene sequence: CDR1 DFQATT, CDR2 SNEGSKA (reference sequence). CDR3 length: 11 residues. V shed 5 bases, J shed 6 bases, and the junction held 2 bases outside the gene matches. This chain's CDR3 is CSALRGDTQYF. As DNA, the CDR3 is TGCAGTGCTCTCAGGGGGGATACGCAGTATTTT.

For the CDR3, the DNA is TGTGCCAGCAGTTACGGGACAGGGGGCGCAGATACGCAGTATTTT. It yields the protein CASSYGTGGADTQYF. The rearrangement joins TRBV6-5 to TRBJ2-3; TRBD1 matches 12 bases. J gave up 4 bases and V 2 bases, and 1 base lay outside the gene matches. The CDR3 spans 15 residues. CDR1 and CDR2 from the germline V gene are MNHEY and SVGAGI.

V is TRBV19 and J is TRBJ2-1; 7 nucleotides agree with TRBD1. From germline, CDR1 is LNHDA and CDR2 SQIVND (reference sequence). The CDR3 consists of 14 residues. The V segment lost 5 bases and the J segment 2 bases; nucleotides outside the gene matches: 3. CDR3 sequence reads: CASSRQGAYNEQFF. The CDR3 DNA follows: TGTGCCAGTAGTCGGCAGGGGGCCTACAATGAGCAGTTCTTC.

This clone is a singleton in its sample. This chain joins TRBV7-2 and TRBJ2-7; 13 positions match TRBD2. Germline loops: CDR1 SGHTA, CDR2 FQGNSA. The V gene end was trimmed by 5 bases and the J gene end by 2 bases; junction bases not matched to a gene: 6. This CDR3 has 16 amino acids. The CDR3: CASSPPGLAGAYEQYF. CDR3 DNA sequence: TGTGCCAGCAGCCCCCCAGGACTAGCGGGGGCCTACGAGCAGTACTTC.

This chain connects TRBV13 to TRBJ1-2, with 7 nucleotides matching TRBD1. With 0 bases clipped from V and 6 bases from J, the junction kept 16 bases outside the gene matches. The CDR3 extends over 18 amino acids. Germline V gene lookup returns CDR1 PRHDT and CDR2 FYEKMQ (reference sequence). CDR3 coding DNA: TGTGCCAGCAGCTTAGGTCTTAACAGGGGTCCCATTAAAGATGGCTACACCTTC. Amino acid sequence: CASSLGLNRGPIKDGYTF.

The CDR3 sequence is CASSITRGGFGELFF. The DNA for the CDR3 is TGTGCCAGTAGTATCACGAGAGGGGGCTTCGGGGAGCTGTTTTTT. This chain links TRBV19 with TRBJ2-2; 7 bases are shared with TRBD1. CDR3 length: 15 amino acids. Per germline, CDR1 LNHDA and CDR2 SQIVND (reference sequence). Trimming at V came to 3 bases and at J to 7 bases, leaving 8 bases not matched to a gene.

V usage is TRBV20-1 and J usage is TRBJ2-1, with a tentative D call TRBD1 (5 bases). CDR3 length: 14 residues. CDR1 DFQATT and CDR2 SNEGSKA come from the germline V gene (reference sequence). V was clipped by 3 bases and J by 2 bases, with 11 bases between them. The CDR3 is CSASRGGPYNEQFF. CDR3 coding DNA: TGCAGTGCTAGTAGGGGTGGCCCCTACAATGAGCAGTTCTTC.

The chain links TRBV5-5 to TRBJ1-2; a weak D match, TRBD1 (6 bases). Trimming took 4 bases from V and 5 from J, leaving 12 bases between them. The CDR3 spans 13 residues. The V gene's germline CDR1 is SGHKS and CDR2 YYEKEE (reference sequence). The CDR3 sequence is CASSAQGRYGYTF. As DNA, the CDR3 is TGTGCCAGCAGCGCGCAGGGGAGATATGGCTACACCTTC.

V and J are TRBV7-6 and TRBJ2-3; D is uncertain. Trimming cost V 5 bases and J 3 bases, with 21 bases left between them. The CDR3 sequence is 17 residues long. Germline lookup yields CDR1 SGHVS and CDR2 FNYEAQ. As DNA, the CDR3 is TGTGCCAGCAGCCCTCACGCCAATGACATCTTGACAGATACGCAGTATTTT. It is translated as CASSPHANDILTDTQYF.

The sample holds a few counts of this clone. The chain carries TRBV7-3 and TRBJ2-2; TRBD2 agrees at 8 bases. The CDR3 loop spans 15 amino acids. Germline assignment: CDR1 SGHTA and CDR2 FQGTGA. V gave up 5 bases and J gave up 0 bases; unmatched junction bases: 2. CDR3 sequence reads: CASSPGLANTGELFF. The CDR3 DNA sequence: TGTGCCAGCAGCCCGGGACTAGCGAACACCGGGGAGCTGTTTTTT.

Note on this clone: This sequence may be a read error, since a much larger clone differs from it by one base. This same CDR3 is encoded by further DNA sequences in the sample. This sequence joins TRBV18 and TRBJ1-2, with D perhaps TRBD1 (5 bases). This CDR3 is built from 15 residues. V shed 6 bases and J shed 3 bases, with 17 bases lying between them. In germline, CDR1 is KGHSH, CDR2 LQKENI. CDR3 DNA: TGTGCCAGCTCGCCAGGGCGGGGATCGCACTATGGCTACACCTTC. It codes for CASSPGRGSHYGYTF.

The chain is built from TRBV7-9 and TRBJ1-2, with 8 nucleotides matching TRBD1. After removal of 1 base from V and 3 bases from J, the junction contained 4 bases not matched to a gene. CDR1 is SEHNR and CDR2 is FQNEAQ in the germline V gene (reference sequence). This CDR3 spans 15 amino acids. CDR3 in DNA: TGTGCCAGCAGCTTAGGGGACAGGAAACACTATGGCTACACCTTC. This translates into CASSLGDRKHYGYTF.

The J gene is TRBJ2-7, the V gene TRBV21-1; the D call of TRBD1 is as the table states it, not checked on the DNA. TRBV21-1 is marked as a pseudogene. CDR3 size: 15 residues. The CDR3, as DNA: TGTGCCAGCAGCAATTGTAGACACAGAGTCTACGAGCAGTACTTC. Translated: CASSNCRHRVYEQYF.

This clone has just one count. J is TRBJ1-1 and V is TRBV5-1, with D tentatively TRBD1 (6 bases). The CDR3 contains 16 residues. CDR1 is SGHRS, CDR2 YFSETQ, per germline. V was trimmed by 4 bases and J by 4 bases, leaving 20 bases between them. The CDR3 sequence: CASSLSSIRGGTEAFF. CDR3 DNA sequence: TGCGCCAGCAGCCTAAGTTCTATCAGGGGTGGCACTGAAGCTTTCTTT.